The 31 T cell receptor beta chains listed next were all sequenced from one sample in a study of cytomegalovirus exposure and HLA in healthy donors. Clones were sequenced by immunoSEQ multiplex PCR, and TCRdb holds only the in-frame ones, with some missing. Found here are 250,000 to 400,000 clones, roughly 88% of them singletons; the top ten hold around 0.96%. The sample consisted of PBMCs. These receptors came from a man aged 25-40 years in good health and CMV-seronegative.

This chain uses TRBV5-4 with TRBJ2-7; 8 bases align to TRBD2. Germline CDR1 reads SGHNT; CDR2 reads YYREEE (reference sequence). The V and J ends lost 4 bases and 1 base, in that order; junction bases with no gene match: 4. CDR3 size: 14 residues. DNA for the CDR3: TGTGCCAGCAGCGCGGGGGGTCCTTCCTACGAGCAGTACTTC. Its protein product is CASSAGGPSYEQYF.

This chain uses TRBV20-1 with TRBJ2-1; D not certain. Trimming left V 3 bases short and J 12 bases short, with 9 bases between. CDR1 and CDR2 (germline): DFQATT, SNEGSKA (reference sequence). CDR3 length: 10 residues. CDR3 bases: TGCAGTGCTAGTGATAGATCGCAGTTCTTC. As protein: CSASDRSQFF.

The CDR3 DNA sequence: TGCGCCAGCAGTGTGGGGGGATCTAGGGACGAGCAGTACTTC. It is translated as CASSVGGSRDEQYF. This sequence joins TRBV10-1 and TRBJ2-7, with a tentative D call TRBD2 (6 bases). CDR1 WNHNN and CDR2 SYGVQD come from the germline V gene (reference sequence). The CDR3 extends over 14 amino acids. With 4 bases removed from V and 5 bases from J, the gap between germline ends came to 15 bases.

The rearrangement uses TRBV5-1 and TRBJ1-5, with D perhaps matching TRBD1 (5 bases). The CDR3 contains 14 residues. In germline, CDR1 is SGHRS, CDR2 YFSETQ. With 5 bases removed from V and 3 bases from J, the gap between germline ends came to 12 bases. CDR3 protein: CASRAGPNNQPQHF. DNA for the CDR3: TGCGCCAGCAGAGCGGGACCGAACAATCAGCCCCAGCATTTT.

The rearrangement links TRBV29-1 to TRBJ1-5; D is possibly TRBD1 (6 bases). The CDR3 consists of 15 residues. Trimming took 6 bases from V and 0 from J, leaving 15 bases between them. Per the germline V gene, CDR1 is SQVTM and CDR2 is ANQGSEA. CDR3 nucleotide sequence: TGCAGCGTGGCCACAGGGTTATATAGCAATCAGCCCCAGCATTTT. Translating it yields CSVATGLYSNQPQHF.

This chain uses TRBV4-2 with TRBJ2-7, with a tentative D call TRBD1 (7 bases). The CDR3 runs to 15 residues. Germline CDR1 is LGHNA and CDR2 is YNFKEQ. The V gene lost 6 bases and the J gene lost 0 bases, with 15 bases spanning the gap. In nucleotides, the CDR3 is TGTGCCAGCAGTCGTGGGCGGGACAGCTCCTACGAGCAGTACTTC. It yields the protein CASSRGRDSSYEQYF.

A word on this clone: The same CDR3 is also encoded by other DNA sequences in this sample. The chain is built from TRBV2 and TRBJ2-7, with TRBD2 identical over 13 bases. Germline V gene sequence: CDR1 SNHLY, CDR2 FYNNEI. The CDR3 totals 14 residues. Unmatched junction bases numbered 1, after V lost 5 bases and J lost 3 bases. The CDR3 region has the DNA TGTGCCAGCAGTCGGACTAGCGGGGGCTACGAGCAGTACTTC. Translating it yields CASSRTSGGYEQYF.

The rearrangement uses TRBV7-9 and TRBJ1-1; no definite D call. Germline V lookup: CDR1 SEHNR, CDR2 FQNEAQ (reference sequence). The V and J ends lost 8 bases and 2 bases respectively, with 21 bases between them. The CDR3 spans 16 residues. The CDR3 reads CASPRREGWGNTEAFF. The CDR3 bases are TGTGCCAGCCCCCGGAGGGAGGGTTGGGGTAACACTGAAGCTTTCTTT.

This chain links TRBV7-9 with TRBJ1-5; TRBD1 is a possible D gene (5 bases). The germline gives CDR1 SEHNR, CDR2 FQNEAQ (reference sequence). This CDR3 region has 15 residues. The germline V and J ends were trimmed by 1 base and 0 bases, with 7 bases remaining between them. CDR3 amino acids: CASSLGTLSNQPQHF. CDR3 bases: TGTGCCAGCAGCTTAGGGACACTTAGCAATCAGCCCCAGCATTTT.

The rearrangement uses TRBV19 and TRBJ1-3, with unresolved D. CDR3 size: 14 residues. The ends were cut back, 5 bases at V and 0 bases at J, with 8 bases in the middle. The germline CDR1 and CDR2 sequences are LNHDA and SQIVND (reference sequence). CDR3 nucleotide sequence: TGTGCCAGTAGTGTATATAACTCTGGAAACACCATATATTTT. The encoded protein is CASSVYNSGNTIYF.

J is TRBJ1-3 and V is TRBV7-9, with a tentative D call TRBD1 (5 bases). CDR3 length equals 16 residues. The germline CDR1 and CDR2 sequences are SEHNR and FQNEAQ (reference sequence). Trimming left V 3 bases short and J 4 bases short, with 16 bases between. The DNA for the CDR3 is TGTGCCAGCAGCTTGGGGGGAATTAATGCCGGAAACACCATATATTTT. This sequence encodes CASSLGGINAGNTIYF.

This clone was seen only once. The genes are TRBV29-1 and TRBJ1-1, with a weak D call TRBD1 (5 bases). The CDR3 extends over 14 amino acids. The V gene lost 5 bases and the J gene lost 0 bases, with 13 bases spanning the gap. CDR1 SQVTM and CDR2 ANQGSEA come from the germline V gene. CDR3: CSVLGGALNTEAFF. CDR3 nucleotide sequence: TGCAGCGTTTTAGGAGGGGCATTGAACACTGAAGCTTTCTTT.

The table lists this clone with a count of one. The J gene is TRBJ2-7, the V gene TRBV5-1; TRBD1 is a possible D gene (5 bases). CDR1 and CDR2 from the germline V gene are SGHRS and YFSETQ. Trimming removed 0 bases at V and 4 bases at J, with 14 bases between. This CDR3 contains 15 residues. DNA of the CDR3: TGCGCCAGCAGCTTGGATGGCAGGGTCAGTTACGAGCAGTACTTC. Translation: CASSLDGRVSYEQYF. Combining the CDR3 with reference TRBV5-1 and TRBJ2-7 gives the whole variable domain KAGVTQTPRYLIKTRGQQVTLSCSPISGHRSVSWYQQTPGQGLQFLFEYFSETQRNKGNFPGRFSGRQFSNSRSEMNVSTLELGDSALYLCASSLDGRVSYEQYFGPGTRLTVT.

The rearrangement joins TRBV11-2 to TRBJ2-2; D remains unclear. Trimming shortened V by 1 base and J by 6 bases, and 9 bases separated the two germline ends. The CDR3 has 14 residues. CDR1 and CDR2 from the germline V gene are SGHAT and FQNNGV. This CDR3 reads CASSLVPSPGELFF. The CDR3 DNA is TGTGCCAGCAGCTTAGTGCCTAGTCCCGGGGAGCTGTTTTTT. The variable domain in full, completed from reference TRBV11-2 and TRBJ2-2, reads EAGVAQSPRYKIIEKRQSVAFWCNPISGHATLYWYQQILGQGPKLLIQFQNNGVVDDSQLPKDRFSAERLKGVDSTLKIQPAKLEDSAVYLCASSLVPSPGELFFGEGSRLTVL.

CDR3 sequence: CASSPRTSGGADTQYF. DNA of the CDR3: TGTGCCAGCAGCCCAAGGACTAGCGGGGGGGCAGATACGCAGTATTTT. The chain recombines TRBV7-9 with TRBJ2-3, with 15 bases lining up with TRBD2. The CDR3 extends over 16 amino acids. V trimming: 5 bases; J trimming: 4 bases; junction bases outside the gene matches: 4. The germline V gene encodes CDR1 SEHNR and CDR2 FQNEAQ (reference sequence).

The genes are TRBV6-5 and TRBJ2-7, with D possibly being TRBD2 (6 bases). Trimming removed 0 bases at V and 2 bases at J, with 11 bases between. Germline assignment: CDR1 MNHEY and CDR2 SVGAGI. The CDR3 totals 15 residues. The CDR3 spells CASSYSRDGPYEQYF. CDR3 in DNA: TGTGCCAGCAGTTACTCGCGGGACGGTCCCTACGAGCAGTACTTC.

This rearrangement joins TRBV27 to TRBJ2-2; 8 bases agree with TRBD2. Germline V gene lookup returns CDR1 MNHEY and CDR2 SMNVEV (reference sequence). V was clipped by 2 bases and J by 6 bases; unmatched bases: 2. This CDR3 is 14 amino acids long. The DNA for the CDR3 is TGTGCCAGCAGTTTAGCGGGGGGTGCCGGGGAGCTGTTTTTT. Amino acids: CASSLAGGAGELFF.

J is TRBJ2-5 and V is TRBV21-1; the table's D call of TRBD2 was not tested on the DNA. TRBV21-1 is an annotated pseudogene. The CDR3 has 12 amino acids. This CDR3 is CASSLLPETQYF. As DNA, the CDR3 is TGTGCCAGCAGCCTCCTCCCAGAGACCCAGTACTTC.

This chain links TRBV15 with TRBJ2-1, with D maybe TRBD1 (5 bases). The germline V gene encodes CDR1 LNHNV and CDR2 YYDKDF (reference sequence). The V end lost 3 bases, the J end lost 14 bases, and 11 bases lay between the germline ends. The CDR3 consists of 11 residues. The CDR3 spells CATSSRGDKFF. The CDR3, as DNA: TGTGCCACCAGCAGTAGGGGTGATAAGTTCTTC.

The J gene is TRBJ2-1, the V gene TRBV19; no reliable D call. The CDR3 consists of 13 residues. V dropped 5 bases and J dropped 0 bases, with 5 bases sitting between them. Germline V CDR1 and CDR2: LNHDA, SQIVND (reference sequence). The CDR3 DNA reads TGTGCCAGTAGTTGGAGCTCCTACAATGAGCAGTTCTTC. It codes for CASSWSSYNEQFF.

This chain connects TRBV7-8 to TRBJ1-1; the D gene is possibly TRBD1 (5 bases). CDR1 is SGHVS, CDR2 FQNEAQ, per germline. The germline V and J ends were trimmed by 2 bases and 4 bases, with 17 bases remaining between them. The CDR3 runs 16 residues. The CDR3 nucleotides are TGTGCCAGCAGCTTATCTCCGGGGGGGGGAAGCACTGAAGCTTTCTTT. Translation gives CASSLSPGGGSTEAFF.

J is TRBJ2-1 and V is TRBV27, with 7 bases matching TRBD2. Germline loops: CDR1 MNHEY, CDR2 SMNVEV (reference sequence). The CDR3 covers 13 residues. Trimming took 8 bases from V and 7 from J; bases not matched to a gene: 8. The CDR3 loop reads CASHPTGGNEQFF. The CDR3 region has the DNA TGTGCCAGCCACCCTACCGGGGGGAATGAGCAGTTCTTC.

This clone was seen a single time. V usage is TRBV5-1 and J usage is TRBJ2-5; D call uncertain. CDR1 is SGHRS and CDR2 is YFSETQ in the germline V gene. V lost 0 bases and J lost 5, with 11 bases in between. There are 14 residues in the CDR3. The CDR3 DNA sequence: TGCGCCAGCAGCTTGGTCCAGGTTGGGGAGACCCAGTACTTC. Amino acid sequence: CASSLVQVGETQYF.

This chain links TRBV10-1 with TRBJ2-2; 7 nucleotides agree with TRBD1. CDR1 is WNHNN and CDR2 is SYGVQD in the germline V gene (reference sequence). The CDR3 totals 14 residues. The V segment lost 8 bases and the J segment 3 bases; nucleotides outside the gene matches: 6. The CDR3 sequence: CASAQGMDTGELFF. The CDR3 nucleotides read TGCGCCAGCGCACAGGGGATGGACACCGGGGAGCTGTTTTTT.

V usage is TRBV9 and J usage is TRBJ2-7; 8 positions match TRBD2. Trimming removed 3 bases from V and 0 bases from J; junction bases left unmatched: 5. CDR1 SGDLS and CDR2 YYNGEE come from the germline V gene. The CDR3 covers 15 residues. The CDR3 DNA sequence: TGTGCCAGCAGCGCCTCGGGGGGGAGCTCCTACGAGCAGTACTTC. It translates to CASSASGGSSYEQYF.

Note on this clone: This specimen includes other DNA sequences encoding the same CDR3. V usage is TRBV5-1 and J usage is TRBJ2-5, with TRBD1 as a possible D gene (5 bases). The length of the CDR3 is 13 residues. Germline lookup yields CDR1 SGHRS and CDR2 YFSETQ. Trimming took 1 base from V and 3 from J, leaving 7 bases between them. The CDR3: CASSLQGEETQYF. In nucleotides, the CDR3 is TGCGCCAGCAGCTTGCAGGGTGAAGAGACCCAGTACTTC.

V usage is TRBV7-9 and J usage is TRBJ2-7; D unresolved. V gave up 5 bases and J gave up 0 bases, with 11 bases separating them. This CDR3 is built from 14 residues. Germline V gene data show CDR1 as SEHNR and CDR2 as FQNEAQ (reference sequence). The CDR3 DNA follows: TGTGCCAGCAGCCGTACAGAGAGCTCCTACGAGCAGTACTTC. Residues: CASSRTESSYEQYF.

This clone was observed once. V gene TRBV7-2 combines with J gene TRBJ2-3, with 12 positions matching TRBD2. CDR1 is SGHTA, CDR2 FQGNSA, per germline. The length of the CDR3 is 18 residues. Trimming took 0 bases from V and 1 from J; bases not matched to a gene: 5. This chain's CDR3 is CASSLALLAGGGTDTQYF. The CDR3 DNA reads TGTGCCAGCAGCTTAGCGCTACTAGCGGGGGGCGGCACAGATACGCAGTATTTT.

The rearrangement links TRBV4-3 to TRBJ2-2; no clear D. CDR1 and CDR2 from the germline V gene are LGHNA and YSLEER. Trimming pared 1 base from V and 0 bases from J, leaving 15 bases between. The CDR3 spans 18 residues. This CDR3 reads CASSQVQASWANTGELFF. The CDR3 DNA is TGCGCCAGCAGCCAAGTGCAGGCGAGTTGGGCGAACACCGGGGAGCTGTTTTTT.

The gene calls are TRBV5-1 and TRBJ2-6; 7 bases fit TRBD1. Germline trimming cut 7 bases from V and 0 bases from J; bases unmatched to any gene: 13. The CDR3 totals 18 residues. CDR1 and CDR2 (germline): SGHRS, YFSETQ. The CDR3 DNA reads as TGCGCCAGCGGGGGAACAGGGGATCACCGCTCTGGGGCCAACGTCCTGACTTTC. Residues: CASGGTGDHRSGANVLTF.

This chain uses TRBV11-2 with TRBJ2-3, with TRBD1 matching over 11 bases. Germline V gives CDR1 SGHAT, CDR2 FQNNGV. The V gene end was trimmed by 0 bases and the J gene end by 13 bases; junction bases not matched to a gene: 3. The CDR3 sequence is 13 residues long. The CDR3 protein is CASSLDRDRGKYF. Here the CDR3 DNA reads TGTGCCAGCAGCTTAGATCGGGACAGGGGGAAGTATTTT.